The T cell receptor beta chain described here comes from a study of cytomegalovirus exposure and HLA in healthy donors. The PCR used 60 Vbeta and 13 Jbeta primers. Sequenced by immunoSEQ multiplex PCR; TCRdb stores in-frame clones only, minus some. The sample has approximately 150,000 clones, about three quarters seen once. With regard to this clone: Its antigen is unidentified.

The CDR3 covers 18 residues. V shed 0 bases and J 4 bases; nucleotides not matched to a gene: 9. Germline values: CDR1 LGHNA, CDR2 YSLEER. Study-level findings and limits: Segments of the TCR beta V type were, in most cases, productive about 90% or about 30% of the time in an earlier analysis. The listing of 150 to 200 TCR beta chains classed them as cytomegalovirus-associated. Immune exposure was documented only through CMV serostatus.

The specimen sequenced was PBMCs. The chain links TRBV4-3 to TRBJ2-1; TRBD2 aligns across 10 bases. The TCR originated in a woman aged 25-40 years in good health and CMV-seronegative. The CDR3 nucleotides are TGCGCCAGCAGCCAAGATTGGTCTAGCGGGGGCTGGTACAATGAGCAGTTCTTC. Protein: CASSQDWSSGGWYNEQFF.